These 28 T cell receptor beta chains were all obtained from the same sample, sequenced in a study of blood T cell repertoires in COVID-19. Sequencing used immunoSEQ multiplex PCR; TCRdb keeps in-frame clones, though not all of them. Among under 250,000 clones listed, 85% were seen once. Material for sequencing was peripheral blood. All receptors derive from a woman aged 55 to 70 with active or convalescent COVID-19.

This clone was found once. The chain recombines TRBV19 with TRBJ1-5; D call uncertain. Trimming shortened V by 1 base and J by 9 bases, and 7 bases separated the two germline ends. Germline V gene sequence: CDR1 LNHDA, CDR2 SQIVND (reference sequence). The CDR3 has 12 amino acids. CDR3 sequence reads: CASSIGVPPQHF. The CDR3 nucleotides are TGTGCCAGTAGTATAGGAGTGCCGCCCCAGCATTTT.

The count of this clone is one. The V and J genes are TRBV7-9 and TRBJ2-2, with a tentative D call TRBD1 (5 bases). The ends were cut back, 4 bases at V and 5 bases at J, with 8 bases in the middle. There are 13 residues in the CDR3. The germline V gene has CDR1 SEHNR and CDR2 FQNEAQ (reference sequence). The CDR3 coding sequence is TGTGCCAGCAGCTCCCAGGGTACCGGGGAGCTGTTTTTT. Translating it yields CASSSQGTGELFF.

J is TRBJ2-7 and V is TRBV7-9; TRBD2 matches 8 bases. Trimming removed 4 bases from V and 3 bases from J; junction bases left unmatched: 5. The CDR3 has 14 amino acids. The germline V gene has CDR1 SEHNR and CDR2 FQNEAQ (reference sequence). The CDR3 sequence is CASSSPGLGYEQYF. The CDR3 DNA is TGTGCCAGCAGCTCCCCGGGACTAGGCTACGAGCAGTACTTC. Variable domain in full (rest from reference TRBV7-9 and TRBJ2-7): DTGVSQNPRHKITKRGQNVTFRCDPISEHNRLYWYRQTLGQGPEFLTYFQNEAQLEKSRLLSDRFSAERPKGSFSTLEIQRTEQGDSAMYLCASSSPGLGYEQYFGPGTRLTVT.

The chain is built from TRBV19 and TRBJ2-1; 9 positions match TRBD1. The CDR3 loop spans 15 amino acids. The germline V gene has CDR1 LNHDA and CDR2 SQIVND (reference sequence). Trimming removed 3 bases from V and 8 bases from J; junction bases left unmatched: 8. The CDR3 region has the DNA TGTGCCAGTAGTATGATGGGACAGGGTGTCGATGAGCAGTTCTTC. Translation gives CASSMMGQGVDEQFF.

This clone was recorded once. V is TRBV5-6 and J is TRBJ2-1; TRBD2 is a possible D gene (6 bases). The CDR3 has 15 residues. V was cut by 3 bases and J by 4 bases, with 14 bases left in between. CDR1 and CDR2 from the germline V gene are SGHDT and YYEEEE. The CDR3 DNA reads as TGTGCCAGCAGCTCCGGGATAGCGGCTTACAATGAGCAGTTCTTC. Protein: CASSSGIAAYNEQFF.

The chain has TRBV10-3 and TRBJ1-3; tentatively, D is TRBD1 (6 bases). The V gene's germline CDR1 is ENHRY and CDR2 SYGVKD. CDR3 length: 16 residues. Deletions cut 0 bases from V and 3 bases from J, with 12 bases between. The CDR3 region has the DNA TGTGCCATCAGTGAGTCGTTGGGGGCAGATGGAAACACCATATATTTT. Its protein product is CAISESLGADGNTIYF.

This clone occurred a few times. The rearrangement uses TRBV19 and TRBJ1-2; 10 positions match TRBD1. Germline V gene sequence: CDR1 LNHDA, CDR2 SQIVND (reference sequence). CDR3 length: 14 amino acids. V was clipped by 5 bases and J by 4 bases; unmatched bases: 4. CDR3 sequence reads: CASSPDRGPYGYTF. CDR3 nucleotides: TGTGCCAGTAGTCCAGACAGGGGGCCCTATGGCTACACCTTC.

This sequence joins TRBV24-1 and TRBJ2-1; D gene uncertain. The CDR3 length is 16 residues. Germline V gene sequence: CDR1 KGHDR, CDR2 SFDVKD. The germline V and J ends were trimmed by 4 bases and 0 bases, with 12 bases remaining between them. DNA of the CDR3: TGTGCCACCAGTGAGCGACTCTTGAGCTCCTACAATGAGCAGTTCTTC. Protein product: CATSERLLSSYNEQFF.

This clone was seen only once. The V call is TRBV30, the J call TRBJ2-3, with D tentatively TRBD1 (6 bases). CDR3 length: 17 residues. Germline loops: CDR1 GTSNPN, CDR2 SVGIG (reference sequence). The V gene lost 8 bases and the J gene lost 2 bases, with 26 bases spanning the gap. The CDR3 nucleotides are TGTGCCGTAAAGGGGAACCAGGGGAGACCGTCCACAGATACGCAGTATTTT. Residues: CAVKGNQGRPSTDTQYF.

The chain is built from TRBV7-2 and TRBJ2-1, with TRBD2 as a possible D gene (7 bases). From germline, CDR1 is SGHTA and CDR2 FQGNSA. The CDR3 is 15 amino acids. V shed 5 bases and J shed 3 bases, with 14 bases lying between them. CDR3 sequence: CASSLEGGVYNEQFF. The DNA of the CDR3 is TGTGCCAGCAGCCTGGAAGGGGGGGTCTACAATGAGCAGTTCTTC.

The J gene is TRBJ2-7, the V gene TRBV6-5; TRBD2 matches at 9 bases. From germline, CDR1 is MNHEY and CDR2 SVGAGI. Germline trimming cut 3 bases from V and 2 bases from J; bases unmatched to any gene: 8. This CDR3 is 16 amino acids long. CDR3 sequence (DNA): TGTGCCAGCAGTTATCAGCCGCGACTAGCGGCCTACGAGCAGTACTTC. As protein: CASSYQPRLAAYEQYF.

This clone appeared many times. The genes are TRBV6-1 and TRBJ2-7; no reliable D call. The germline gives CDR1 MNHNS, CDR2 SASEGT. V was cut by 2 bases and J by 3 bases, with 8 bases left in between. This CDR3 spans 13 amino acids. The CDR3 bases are TGTGCCAGCAGTGAATTTGCAGTCTACGAGCAGTACGTC. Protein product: CASSEFAVYEQYV.

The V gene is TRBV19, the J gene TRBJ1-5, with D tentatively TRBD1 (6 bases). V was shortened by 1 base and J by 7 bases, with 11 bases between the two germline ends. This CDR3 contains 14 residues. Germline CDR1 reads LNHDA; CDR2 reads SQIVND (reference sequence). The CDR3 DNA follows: TGTGCCAGTAGTATAGTGGCAGGGACACAGCCCCAGCATTTT. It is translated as CASSIVAGTQPQHF.

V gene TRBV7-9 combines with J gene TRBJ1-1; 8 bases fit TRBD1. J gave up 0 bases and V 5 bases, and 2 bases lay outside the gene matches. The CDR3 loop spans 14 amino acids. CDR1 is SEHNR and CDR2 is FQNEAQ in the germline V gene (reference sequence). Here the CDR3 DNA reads TGTGCCAGCAGCCAGGGACAGGTGAACACTGAAGCTTTCTTT. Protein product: CASSQGQVNTEAFF.

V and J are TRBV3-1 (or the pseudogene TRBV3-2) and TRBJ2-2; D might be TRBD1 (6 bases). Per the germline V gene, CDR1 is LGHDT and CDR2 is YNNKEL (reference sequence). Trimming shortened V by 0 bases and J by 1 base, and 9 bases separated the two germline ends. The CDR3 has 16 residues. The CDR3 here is CASSQDETGNTGELFF. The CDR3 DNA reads TGTGCCAGCAGCCAAGACGAGACAGGGAACACCGGGGAGCTGTTTTTT.

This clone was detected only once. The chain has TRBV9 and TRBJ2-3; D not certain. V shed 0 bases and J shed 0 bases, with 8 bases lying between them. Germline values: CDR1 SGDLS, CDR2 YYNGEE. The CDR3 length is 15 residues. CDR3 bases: TGTGCCAGCAGCGTAGCCCAGCGAAGCACAGATACGCAGTATTTT. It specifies CASSVAQRSTDTQYF.

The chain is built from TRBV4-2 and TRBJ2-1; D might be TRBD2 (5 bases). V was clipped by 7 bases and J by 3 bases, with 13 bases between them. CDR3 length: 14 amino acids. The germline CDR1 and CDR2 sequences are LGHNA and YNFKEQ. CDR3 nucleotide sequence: TGTGCCAGCATGGACTCCAGGTACTACAATGAGCAGTTCTTC. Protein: CASMDSRYYNEQFF.

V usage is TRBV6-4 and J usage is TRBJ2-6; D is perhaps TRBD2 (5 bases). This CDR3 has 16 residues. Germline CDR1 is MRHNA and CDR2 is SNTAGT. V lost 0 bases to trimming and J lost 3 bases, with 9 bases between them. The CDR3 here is CASSDSYGVGANVLTF. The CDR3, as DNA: TGTGCCAGCAGTGACTCATACGGGGTTGGGGCCAACGTCCTGACTTTC.

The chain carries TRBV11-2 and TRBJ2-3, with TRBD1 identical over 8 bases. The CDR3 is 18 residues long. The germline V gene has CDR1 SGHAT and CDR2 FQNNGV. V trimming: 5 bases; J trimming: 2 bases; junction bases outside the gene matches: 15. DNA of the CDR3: TGTGCCAGCAGCGCCTTTGGACAGGGCCTAACTAACACAGATACGCAGTATTTT. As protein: CASSAFGQGLTNTDTQYF.

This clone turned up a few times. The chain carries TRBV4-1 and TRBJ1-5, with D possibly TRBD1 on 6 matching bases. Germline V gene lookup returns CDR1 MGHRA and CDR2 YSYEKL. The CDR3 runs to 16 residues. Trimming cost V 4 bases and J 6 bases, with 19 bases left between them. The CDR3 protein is CASSPQWVRGPQPQHF. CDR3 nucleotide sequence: TGCGCCAGCAGCCCACAGTGGGTCAGGGGACCTCAGCCCCAGCATTTT.

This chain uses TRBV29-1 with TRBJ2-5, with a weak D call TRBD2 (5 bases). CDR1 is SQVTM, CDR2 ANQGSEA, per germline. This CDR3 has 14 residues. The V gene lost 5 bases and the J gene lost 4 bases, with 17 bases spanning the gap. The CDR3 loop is CSVLPLGSRETQYF. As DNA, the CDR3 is TGCAGCGTTCTCCCTCTAGGGAGTCGAGAGACCCAGTACTTC.

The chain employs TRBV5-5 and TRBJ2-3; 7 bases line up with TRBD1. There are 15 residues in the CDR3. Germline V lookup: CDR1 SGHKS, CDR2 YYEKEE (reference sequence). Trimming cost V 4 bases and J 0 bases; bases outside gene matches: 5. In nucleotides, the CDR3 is TGTGCCAGCAGCCCCCAGACAGGGAGCACAGATACGCAGTATTTT. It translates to CASSPQTGSTDTQYF.

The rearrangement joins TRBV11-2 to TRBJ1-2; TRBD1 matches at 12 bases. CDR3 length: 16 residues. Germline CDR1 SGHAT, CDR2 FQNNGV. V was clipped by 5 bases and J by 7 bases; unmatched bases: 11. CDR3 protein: CASSPAGTGGVRGYTF. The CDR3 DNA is TGTGCCAGCAGCCCGGCCGGGACAGGGGGCGTTCGTGGCTACACCTTC.

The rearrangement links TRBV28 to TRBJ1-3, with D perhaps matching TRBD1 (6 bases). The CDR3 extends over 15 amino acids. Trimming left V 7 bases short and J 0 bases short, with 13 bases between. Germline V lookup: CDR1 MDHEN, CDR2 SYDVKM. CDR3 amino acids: CASTLGGGSGNTIYF. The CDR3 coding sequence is TGTGCCAGCACCCTAGGGGGGGGCTCTGGAAACACCATATATTTT.

The CDR3 nucleotides are TGCGCCAGCAGCTTGGAGGGACAGGGAGCTTTCTTT. Protein product: CASSLEGQGAFF. The chain uses TRBV5-1 and TRBJ1-1, with 9 bases fitting TRBD1. The J segment lost 10 bases and the V segment lost 0 bases, leaving 1 base of the junction unmatched. The germline CDR1 and CDR2 sequences are SGHRS and YFSETQ. The CDR3 covers 12 residues. Complete variable domain (other parts from reference TRBV5-1 and TRBJ1-1): KAGVTQTPRYLIKTRGQQVTLSCSPISGHRSVSWYQQTPGQGLQFLFEYFSETQRNKGNFPGRFSGRQFSNSRSEMNVSTLELGDSALYLCASSLEGQGAFFGQGTRLTVV.

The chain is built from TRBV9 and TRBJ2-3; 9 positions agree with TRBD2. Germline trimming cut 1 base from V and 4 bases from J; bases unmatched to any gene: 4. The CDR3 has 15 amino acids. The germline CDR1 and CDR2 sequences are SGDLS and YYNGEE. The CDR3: CASSVISGSADTQYF. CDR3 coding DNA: TGTGCCAGCAGCGTAATTAGCGGGAGCGCAGATACGCAGTATTTT.

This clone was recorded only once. Here the CDR3 DNA reads TGCAGCGCCGCCGGGACAGGGGACACCGGGGAGCTGTTTTTT. It yields the protein CSAAGTGDTGELFF. The chain uses TRBV29-1 and TRBJ2-2, with TRBD1 identical over 10 bases. The CDR3 sequence is 14 residues long. The V gene's germline CDR1 is SQVTM and CDR2 ANQGSEA. J lost 3 bases, V lost 7 bases, and 5 bases had no gene match.

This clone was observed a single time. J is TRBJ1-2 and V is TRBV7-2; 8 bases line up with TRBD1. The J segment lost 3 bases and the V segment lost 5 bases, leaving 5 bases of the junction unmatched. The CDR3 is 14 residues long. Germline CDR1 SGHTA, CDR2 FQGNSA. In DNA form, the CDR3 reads TGTGCCAGCAGCCTACAGGGGGGCGACTATGGCTACACCTTC. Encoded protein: CASSLQGGDYGYTF.